This entry lists 8 T cell receptor beta chains sequenced from one sample in a study of T cell repertoires in cytomegalovirus infection. TCRdb fed the reads into MiXCR, producing one record per CDR3 protein. The sample has hundreds of thousands of distinct CDR3 sequences; about 33% are singletons. Antigen specificity for these receptors is unknown. The sequenced sample was cultured PBMCs, obtained from culture after CMV antigen stimulation. These receptors all come from a human donor in good health (CMV status not recorded). Some clones in this sample may be carry-over from other donors' samples.

This chain connects TRBV7-9 to TRBJ2-1; TRBD2 matches at 10 bases. CDR1 and CDR2 (germline): SEHNR, FQNEAQ (reference sequence). This CDR3 comprises 18 residues. Germline trimming cut 6 bases from V and 0 bases from J; bases unmatched to any gene: 11. As DNA, the CDR3 is TGTGCCAGCAGTCAGAGCCTAGCGGGAGTGAGCTCCTACAATGAGCAGTTCTTC. This sequence encodes CASSQSLAGVSSYNEQFF.

Ten or more counts support this clonotype. This chain connects TRBV7-2 to TRBJ2-5; 8 nucleotides agree with TRBD1. The CDR3 runs to 17 residues. Germline CDR1 reads SGHTA; CDR2 reads FQGNSA. With V trimmed by 4 bases and J by 5 bases, 15 bases remained unmatched. The DNA for the CDR3 is TGTGCCAGCAGCTCGGACAGGGAGAAGCCTTCCCTGGAGACCCAGTACTTC. Encoded protein: CASSSDREKPSLETQYF.

Only a few counts were recorded for this clonotype. The chain recombines TRBV4-1 with TRBJ1-2; D call uncertain. Germline lookup yields CDR1 MGHRA and CDR2 YSYEKL. CDR3 length: 13 residues. Trimming removed 4 bases at V and 8 bases at J, with 14 bases between. Here the CDR3 DNA reads TGCGCCAGCAGCCCGGACGGCGTGAAGGGCTACACCTTC. Translated: CASSPDGVKGYTF.

The chain joins TRBV7-4 to TRBJ2-2; the D gene is possibly TRBD1 (5 bases). CDR3 length: 19 residues. V was pared by 5 bases and J by 1 base, with 23 bases between. Looked up from germline, CDR1 is SGHVT and CDR2 is SQSDAQ. The CDR3 sequence is CASSTEKAGHFLNTGELFF. The CDR3 nucleotides are TGTGCCAGCAGCACAGAAAAAGCCGGACACTTTTTGAACACCGGGGAGCTGTTTTTT.

The chain links TRBV12-3 or TRBV12-4 to TRBJ1-2; D call uncertain. The V end was cut by 6 bases, the J end by 4 bases, with 12 bases between. This CDR3 is built from 13 residues. Here the CDR3 DNA reads TGTGCCAGCAGCCGACCCCGGGGCTATGGCTACACCTTC. Translating gives CASSRPRGYGYTF.

Concerning this clonotype: The junction departs from the called germline gene at one end, perhaps through a read error. The chain carries TRBV15 and TRBJ2-5; perhaps TRBD1 as D (6 bases). From germline, CDR1 is LNHNV and CDR2 YYDKDF (reference sequence). This CDR3 is 17 amino acids long. CDR3 protein: CATSRGGQGSHQETQYF. CDR3 sequence (DNA): TGTGCCACCAGCAGAGGTGGGCAGGGGTCCCACCAGGAGACCCAGTACTTC.

CDR3 residues: CASSPTSVGSYNEQFF. CDR3 nucleotides: TGTGCCAGCAGCCCGACTAGCGTGGGCTCCTACAATGAGCAGTTCTTC. This chain links TRBV7-6 with TRBJ2-1, with 8 bases aligning to TRBD2. The germline V gene has CDR1 SGHVS and CDR2 FNYEAQ. This CDR3 has 16 residues. Trimming cost V 5 bases and J 0 bases; bases outside gene matches: 6.

This clonotype was picked up many times. One junction end does not reproduce the germline sequence, and a read error may be involved. This chain connects TRBV7-2 to TRBJ2-2; 8 bases are shared with TRBD2. Per germline, CDR1 SGHTA and CDR2 FQGNSA. The CDR3 loop spans 16 amino acids. CDR3 in amino acids: CASTLMRGARTGELFF. The CDR3 DNA reads TGTGCCAGCACCTTAATGCGGGGGGCGAGAACCGGGGAGCTGTTTTTT. Supplemented by reference TRBV7-2 and TRBJ2-2, the full variable domain reads GAGVSQSPSNKVTEKGKDVELRCDPISGHTALYWYRQSLGQGLEFLIYFQGNSAPDKSGLPSDRFSAERTGGSVSTLTIQRTQQEDSAVYLCASTLMRGARTGELFFGEGSRLTVL.